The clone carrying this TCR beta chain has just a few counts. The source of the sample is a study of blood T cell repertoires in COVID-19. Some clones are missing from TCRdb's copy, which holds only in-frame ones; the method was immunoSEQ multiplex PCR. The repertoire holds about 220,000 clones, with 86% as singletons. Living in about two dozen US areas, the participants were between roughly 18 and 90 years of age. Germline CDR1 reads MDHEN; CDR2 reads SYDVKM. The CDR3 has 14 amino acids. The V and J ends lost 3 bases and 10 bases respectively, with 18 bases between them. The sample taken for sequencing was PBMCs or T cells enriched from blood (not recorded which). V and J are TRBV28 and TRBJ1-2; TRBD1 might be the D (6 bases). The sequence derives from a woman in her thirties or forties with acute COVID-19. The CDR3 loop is CASSFGSGTPFYTF. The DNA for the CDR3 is TGTGCCAGCAGTTTTGGAAGCGGGACACCATTCTACACCTTC.